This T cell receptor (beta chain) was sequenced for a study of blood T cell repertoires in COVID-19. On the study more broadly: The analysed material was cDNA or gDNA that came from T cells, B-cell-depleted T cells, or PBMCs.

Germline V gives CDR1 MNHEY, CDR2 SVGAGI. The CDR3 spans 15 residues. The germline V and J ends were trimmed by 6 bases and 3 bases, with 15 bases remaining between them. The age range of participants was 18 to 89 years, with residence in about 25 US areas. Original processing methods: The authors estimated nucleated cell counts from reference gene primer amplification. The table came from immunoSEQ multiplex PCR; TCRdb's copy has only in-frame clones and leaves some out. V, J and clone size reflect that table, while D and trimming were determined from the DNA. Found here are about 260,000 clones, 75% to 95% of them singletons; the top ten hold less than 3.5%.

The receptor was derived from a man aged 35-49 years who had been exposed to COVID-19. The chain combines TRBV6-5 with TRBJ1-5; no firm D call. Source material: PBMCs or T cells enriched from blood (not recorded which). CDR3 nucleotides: TGTGCCAGCAGGACGGAGCCTACTAACAATCAGCCCCAGCATTTT. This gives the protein CASRTEPTNNQPQHF.